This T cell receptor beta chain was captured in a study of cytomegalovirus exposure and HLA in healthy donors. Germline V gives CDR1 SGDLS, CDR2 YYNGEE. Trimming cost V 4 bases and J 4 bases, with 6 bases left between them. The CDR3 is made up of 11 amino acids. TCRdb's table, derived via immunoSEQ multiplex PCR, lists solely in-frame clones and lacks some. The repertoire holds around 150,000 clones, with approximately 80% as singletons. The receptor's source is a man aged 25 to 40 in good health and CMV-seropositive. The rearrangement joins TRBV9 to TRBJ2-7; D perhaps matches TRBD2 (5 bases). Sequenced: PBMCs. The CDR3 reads CASSPGYEQYF. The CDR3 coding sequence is TGTGCCAGCAGCCCGGGGTACGAGCAGTACTTC.